This T cell receptor beta chain derives from a study of shared T cell receptors in the human thymus. Generated by immunoSEQ multiplex PCR, the TCRdb table keeps only in-frame clones and is missing some. The sample includes approximately 760,000 clones, approximately 85% of them seen just once. Germline V gene sequence: CDR1 MNHEY, CDR2 SVGAGI. Trimming shortened V by 2 bases and J by 5 bases, and 13 bases separated the two germline ends. This CDR3 spans 14 amino acids. These sequences were also reported in another study, on human thymus T cells. That source reports: V and J genes seemed to be used with bias in thymic and blood repertoires. Highly overlapping thymic repertoires among unrelated individuals were reported in related research.

The chain couples TRBV6-5 to TRBJ2-7; no reliable D call. The receptor comes from a girl under two years old with a congenital heart defect. What was sequenced was thymocytes. The CDR3 spells CASSYAAVVHEQYF. In DNA form, the CDR3 reads TGTGCCAGCAGTTACGCGGCAGTGGTCCACGAGCAGTACTTC.